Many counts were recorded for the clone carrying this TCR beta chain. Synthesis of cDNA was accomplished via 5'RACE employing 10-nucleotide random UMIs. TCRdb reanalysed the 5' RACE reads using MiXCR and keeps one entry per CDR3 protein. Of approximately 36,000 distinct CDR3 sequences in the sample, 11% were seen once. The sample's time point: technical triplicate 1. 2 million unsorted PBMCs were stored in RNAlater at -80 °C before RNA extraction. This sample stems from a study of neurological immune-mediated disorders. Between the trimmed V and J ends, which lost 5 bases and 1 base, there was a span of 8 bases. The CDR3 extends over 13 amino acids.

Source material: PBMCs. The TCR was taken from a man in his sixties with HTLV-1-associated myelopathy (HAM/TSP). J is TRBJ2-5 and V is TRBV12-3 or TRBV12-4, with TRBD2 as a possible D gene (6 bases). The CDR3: CASSEGLQETQYF. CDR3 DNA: TGTGCCAGCAGTGAGGGACTCCAAGAGACCCAGTACTTC.